The entry below describes one T cell receptor (beta chain). Its antigen is currently unknown. These data come from a study of CD8 T cells in ankylosing spondylitis. Study-wide results and caveats: The clones that were linked to disease were reported to be significantly enriched in matched synovial fluid samples from ankylosing spondylitis patients. Eight highly homologous variants made up a TCR beta motif, and this motif appeared characteristic of ankylosing spondylitis blood.

The V and J ends lost 5 bases and 0 bases respectively, with 17 bases between them. Germline V gene data show CDR1 as MDHEN and CDR2 as SYDVKM. This CDR3 contains 16 residues. TCR beta libraries were made by quantitative 5'-RACE with molecular barcodes. Using its own MiXCR run on the 5' RACE reads, TCRdb lists one record per CDR3 protein. The profile shows a few hundred thousand distinct CDR3 sequences, under 8.5% of them singletons. The TCR comes from a male donor with ankylosing spondylitis. This chain links TRBV28 with TRBJ2-7; possibly TRBD1 or TRBD2 for D (6 bases each). Sequenced sample: blood, either unsorted or a sorted T cell fraction (not recorded which). The CDR3 sequence: CASSEGGGVLSYEQYF. CDR3 DNA sequence: TGTGCCAGCAGTGAGGGGGGCGGGGTACTCTCCTACGAGCAGTACTTC.